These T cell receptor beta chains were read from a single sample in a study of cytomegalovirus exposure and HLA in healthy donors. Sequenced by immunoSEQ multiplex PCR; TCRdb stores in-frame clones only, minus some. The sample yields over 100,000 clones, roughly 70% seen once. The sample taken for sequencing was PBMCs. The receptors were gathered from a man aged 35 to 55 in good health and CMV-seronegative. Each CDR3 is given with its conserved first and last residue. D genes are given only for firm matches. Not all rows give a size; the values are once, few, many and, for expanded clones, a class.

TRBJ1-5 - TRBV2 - CASSLTEQNQPQHF TGTGCCAGCAGTCTCACAGAACAAAATCAGCCCCAGCATTTT
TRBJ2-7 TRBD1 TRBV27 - CASSKSGGRGYEQYF TGTGCCAGCAGTAAATCAGGGGGACGAGGCTACGAGCAGTACTTC
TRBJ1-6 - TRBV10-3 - CAISEPRDSYNSPLHF TGTGCCATCAGTGAGCCTCGGGACTCCTATAATTCACCCCTCCACTTT
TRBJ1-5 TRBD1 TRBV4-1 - CASSDTGAGPNQPQHF TGCGCCAGCAGCGATACAGGGGCGGGCCCGAATCAGCCCCAGCATTTT
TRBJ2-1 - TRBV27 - CASSLDSLGREQFF TGTGCCAGCAGCCTTGACAGCTTAGGACGTGAGCAGTTCTTC
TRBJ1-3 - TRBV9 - CASSTNTDSGNTIYF TGTGCCAGCAGCACAAATACAGACTCTGGAAACACCATATATTTT
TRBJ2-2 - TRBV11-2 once CASSLVGRDDGELFF TGTGCCAGCAGCTTGGTGGGGAGAGACGACGGGGAGCTGTTTTTT
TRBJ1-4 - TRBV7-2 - CASSLVFMPEYNLFF TGTGCCAGCAGCTTAGTATTTATGCCCGAGTATAATCTGTTTTTT
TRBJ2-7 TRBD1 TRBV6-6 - CASRQGESEQYF TGTGCCAGCAGACAGGGGGAATCCGAGCAGTACTTC
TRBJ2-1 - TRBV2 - CASSPENYNEQFF TGTGCCAGCAGTCCCGAGAACTACAATGAGCAGTTCTTC
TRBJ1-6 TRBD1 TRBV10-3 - CAISEWDSSNSPLHF TGTGCCATCAGTGAGTGGGACAGCAGCAATTCACCCCTCCACTTT
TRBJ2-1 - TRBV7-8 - CASSLAGGNINEQFF TGTGCCAGCAGCTTAGCGGGGGGAAATATAAATGAGCAGTTCTTC
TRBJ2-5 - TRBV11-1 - CASSSGPAGNQETQYF TGTGCCAGCAGCTCCGGACCAGCGGGCAACCAAGAGACCCAGTACTTC
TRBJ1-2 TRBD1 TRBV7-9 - CASSGGTANNYGYTF TGTGCCAGCAGCGGGGGGACAGCTAATAACTATGGCTACACCTTC
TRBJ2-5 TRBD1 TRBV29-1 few CSVEETGAETQYF TGCAGCGTTGAGGAGACAGGGGCAGAGACCCAGTACTTC
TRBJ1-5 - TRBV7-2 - CASSREGQPDQPQHF TGTGCCAGCAGCAGAGAGGGCCAACCCGATCAGCCCCAGCATTTT
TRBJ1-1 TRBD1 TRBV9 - CASSAHSGQDTEAFF TGTGCCAGCAGCGCCCACTCGGGACAGGACACTGAAGCTTTCTTT
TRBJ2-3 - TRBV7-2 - CASSPLITDTQYF TGTGCCAGCAGCCCTCTTATCACAGATACGCAGTATTTT
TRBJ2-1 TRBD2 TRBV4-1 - CASSQGPASGVNNEQFF TGCGCCAGCAGCCAAGGACCCGCTAGCGGGGTCAACAATGAGCAGTTCTTC
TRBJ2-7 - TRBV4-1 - CASSQGATGSYEQYF TGCGCCAGCAGCCAAGGAGCGACAGGCTCCTACGAGCAGTACTTC
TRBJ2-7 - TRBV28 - CASSLFGGGRNSSYEQYF TGTGCCAGCAGTTTATTTGGGGGGGGCAGAAATAGCTCCTACGAGCAGTACTTC
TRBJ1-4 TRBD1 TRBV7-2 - CASSPRAGGEKLFF TGTGCCAGCAGCCCCCGTGCAGGGGGGGAAAAACTGTTTTTT
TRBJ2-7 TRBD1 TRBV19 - CASSSGQGAYEQYF TGTGCCAGTAGTTCGGGACAGGGCGCCTACGAGCAGTACTTC
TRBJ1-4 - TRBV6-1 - CASWGTQNEKLFF TGTGCCAGCTGGGGGACTCAGAATGAAAAACTGTTTTTT
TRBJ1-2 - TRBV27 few CASSPDGTVGGYTF TGTGCCAGCAGCCCGGACGGGACTGTAGGTGGCTACACCTTC
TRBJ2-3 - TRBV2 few CASSEAVSTPGDTQYF TGTGCCAGCAGTGAAGCGGTGAGCACGCCGGGGGATACGCAGTATTTT
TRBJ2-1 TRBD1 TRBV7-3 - CASSRQGGDNEQFF TGTGCCAGCAGTCGACAGGGGGGCGACAATGAGCAGTTCTTC
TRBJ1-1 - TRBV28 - CASSEVKDGTEAFF TGTGCCAGCAGTGAGGTAAAAGATGGGACTGAAGCTTTCTTT
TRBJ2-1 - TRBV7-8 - CASSSSMGPLNEQFF TGTGCCAGCAGCTCCTCTATGGGGCCCTTGAATGAGCAGTTCTTC
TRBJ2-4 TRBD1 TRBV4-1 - CASSLNTGGRAKYF TGCGCCAGCAGCCTAAATACAGGGGGCCGGGCTAAATACTTC
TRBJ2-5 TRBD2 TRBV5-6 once CASSAGGGAGGPLGETQYF TGTGCCAGCAGCGCCGGGGGAGGAGCGGGGGGGCCGCTTGGAGAGACCCAGTACTTC
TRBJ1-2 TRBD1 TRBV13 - CASSFGQGEYTF TGTGCCAGCAGCTTCGGACAGGGGGAGTACACCTTC
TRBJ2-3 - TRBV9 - CASSVAGNTDTQYF TGTGCCAGCAGCGTAGCGGGGAACACAGATACGCAGTATTTT
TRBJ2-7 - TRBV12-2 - CASRLADVGHGNYEQYF -
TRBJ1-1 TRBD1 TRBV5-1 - CASSHSTGERSVFF TGCGCCAGCAGCCACTCTACAGGGGAACGAAGCGTTTTCTTT
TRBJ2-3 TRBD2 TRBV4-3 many CASSQDGGVDTQYF TGCGCCAGCAGCCAAGATGGGGGGGTAGATACGCAGTATTTT
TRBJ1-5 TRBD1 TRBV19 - CASSRDRGYQPQHF TGTGCCAGTAGTAGGGACAGGGGTTATCAGCCCCAGCATTTT
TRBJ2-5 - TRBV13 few CASSLAAGAQETQYF TGTGCCAGCAGCTTAGCGGCGGGGGCCCAAGAGACCCAGTACTTC
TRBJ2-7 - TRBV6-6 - CASRMTESSYEQYF TGTGCCAGCAGGATGACGGAGAGCTCCTACGAGCAGTACTTC
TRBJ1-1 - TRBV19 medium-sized CASSISRGGFTEAFF TGTGCCAGTAGTATCTCGCGGGGTGGTTTCACTGAAGCTTTCTTT
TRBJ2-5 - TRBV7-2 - CASSLGRGRETQYF TGTGCCAGCAGCTTAGGGCGGGGGCGGGAGACCCAGTACTTC
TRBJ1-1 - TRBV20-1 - CSASNGAEAFF TGCAGTGCTAGCAACGGAGCTGAAGCTTTCTTT
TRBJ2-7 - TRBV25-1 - CASSVREREQYF TGTGCCAGCAGTGTGAGGGAGCGCGAGCAGTACTTC
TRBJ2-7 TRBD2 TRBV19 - CASSIRGRGDEQYF TGTGCCAGTAGTATTAGGGGCCGGGGGGACGAGCAGTACTTC
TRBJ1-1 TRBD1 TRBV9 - CASSIGTGNTEAFF TGTGCCAGCAGCATCGGGACAGGGAACACTGAAGCTTTCTTT
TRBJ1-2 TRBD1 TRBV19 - CASSKRDREAYGYTF TGTGCCAGTAGTAAGAGGGACAGGGAAGCCTATGGCTACACCTTC
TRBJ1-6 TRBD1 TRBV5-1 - CASSLGQGNSPLHF TGCGCCAGCAGCTTAGGACAGGGTAATTCACCCCTCCACTTT
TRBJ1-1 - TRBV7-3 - CASSLSGENTEAFF TGTGCCAGCAGCTTAAGTGGAGAGAACACTGAAGCTTTCTTT
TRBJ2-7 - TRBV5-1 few CASSPISADSYEQYF TGCGCCAGCAGCCCAATAAGCGCCGACTCCTACGAGCAGTACTTC
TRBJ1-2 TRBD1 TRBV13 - CASSSGTGRYYGYTF TGTGCCAGCAGCTCCGGGACAGGGCGCTACTATGGCTACACCTTC
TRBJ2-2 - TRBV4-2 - CASSPMAVGGRGGELFF TGTGCCAGCAGCCCGATGGCGGTGGGGGGGCGAGGCGGGGAGCTGTTTTTT
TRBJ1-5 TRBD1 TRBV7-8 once CASSLANRGVTPQHF TGTGCCAGCAGCTTAGCCAACAGGGGAGTCACGCCCCAGCATTTT
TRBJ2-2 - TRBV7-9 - CSSSDRQNTGELFF TGTTCCAGCAGCGATAGACAGAACACCGGGGAGCTGTTTTTT
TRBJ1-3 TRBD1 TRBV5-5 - CASSLFWALGQGRENTIYF TGTGCCAGCAGCTTGTTTTGGGCCCTTGGACAGGGGAGGGAAAACACCATATATTTT
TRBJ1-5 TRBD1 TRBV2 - CASDRARNQPQHF TGTGCCAGTGACAGGGCACGCAATCAGCCCCAGCATTTT